The rows below give T cell receptor beta chains drawn from one sample of a study of control samples from healthy donors and cancer patients. Sequenced by immunoSEQ multiplex PCR; TCRdb stores in-frame clones only, minus some. The sample records 85,000 to 95,000 clones, about 88% being singletons. Sequenced: blood. Receptors were obtained from a woman aged 70-85 years in good health. The CDR3 runs from the conserved cysteine through the conserved F or W. A D gene is named only where the DNA matches it firmly. For some rows the clone size is stated as once, few or many, or as a class when expanded; others skip it.

v_call	d_call	clone_size	j_call	cdr3_nt	cdr3_aa
TRBV2	.	once	TRBJ1-5	TGTGCCAGCAGGTCCGACCCGTCGGGGGGTCAGCATTTT	CASRSDPSGGQHF
TRBV7-2	.	.	TRBJ2-1	TGTGCCAGCAGCCCGGGGAGGGAGGGGGATGAGCAGTTCTTC	CASSPGREGDEQFF
TRBV10-3	.	.	TRBJ2-3	TGTGCCATCAGTGTTACGCCCGGGGGCACAGATACGCAGTATTTT	CAISVTPGGTDTQYF
TRBV12-3/TRBV12-4	.	.	TRBJ2-1	TGTGCCAGCAATATTAGGGGAGTCGAGCAGTTCTTC	CASNIRGVEQFF
TRBV14	.	.	TRBJ1-2	TGTGCCAGCAGCCAAGAAATCCGGGCAGGGCCCTATGGCTACACCTTC	CASSQEIRAGPYGYTF
TRBV28	.	.	TRBJ2-1	TGTGCCAGCAGCTCAAACCCAGGACGGGAGCAGTTCTTC	CASSSNPGREQFF
TRBV25-1	TRBD1	.	TRBJ1-1	TGTGCCAGCAGCCCCGGGGGGGGACAGGGCTACACTGAAGCTTTCTTT	CASSPGGGQGYTEAFF
TRBV7-2	TRBD2	.	TRBJ2-1	TGTGCCAGCAGCTTAGTGAGCGGGAGTATGAATGAGCAGTTCTTC	CASSLVSGSMNEQFF
TRBV4-3	.	once	TRBJ1-5	TGCGCCAGCAGCCAAGACGGGGGTTGGGATCAGCCCCAGCATTTT	CASSQDGGWDQPQHF
TRBV30	TRBD1	.	TRBJ1-1	TGTGCCGGAGCGGGACAGGTGAACACTGAAGCTTTCTTT	CAGAGQVNTEAFF
TRBV28	.	.	TRBJ1-5	TGTGCCAGCATAGCCAGTTTAGGACACAATCAGCCCCAGCATTTT	CASIASLGHNQPQHF
TRBV7-2	TRBD1	.	TRBJ1-2	TGTGCCAGCAGCTTAGATGGGACAGGCATAAACTATGGCTACACCTTC	CASSLDGTGINYGYTF
TRBV2	.	.	TRBJ1-5	TGTGCCAGCAAAAAAGGGACTAGCAATCAGCCCCAGCATTTT	CASKKGTSNQPQHF
TRBV20-1	.	.	TRBJ1-1	TGCAGTGCTAGTGGGGACGGCGGGAACACTGAAGCTTTCTTT	CSASGDGGNTEAFF
TRBV2	TRBD2	.	TRBJ2-1	TGTGCCAGCACCTCGGAGGGACTAGCGGGGCCATCCTACAATGAGCAGTTCTTC	CASTSEGLAGPSYNEQFF
TRBV12-3/TRBV12-4	.	.	TRBJ2-5	TGTGCCAGCAGTTCAGGGGTTCAAGAGACCCAGTACTTC	CASSSGVQETQYF